This T cell receptor (beta chain) was documented in a study of T cell repertoires in cytomegalovirus infection. Study background: From public TCR beta signatures came an indication of both CMV infection and matching HLA type.

This clonotype occurred many times. TCRdb re-analysed the reads in MiXCR, keeping a single row per CDR3 protein. The repertoire holds roughly 230,000 distinct CDR3 sequences, with approximately 6.7% as singletons. There are 16 residues in the CDR3. V shed 4 bases and J 0 bases; nucleotides not matched to a gene: 5. From germline, CDR1 is MDHEN and CDR2 SYDVKM. This receptor was taken from a human donor in good health (CMV status not recorded). Some clones in this sample may be carry-over from other donors' samples. Sequenced: PBMCs. This chain links TRBV28 with TRBJ1-1; 10 bases are a match to TRBD1. CDR3: CASSSGQGRVNTEAFF. In DNA, the CDR3 is TGTGCCAGCAGTTCGGGACAGGGGAGGGTGAACACTGAAGCTTTCTTT.